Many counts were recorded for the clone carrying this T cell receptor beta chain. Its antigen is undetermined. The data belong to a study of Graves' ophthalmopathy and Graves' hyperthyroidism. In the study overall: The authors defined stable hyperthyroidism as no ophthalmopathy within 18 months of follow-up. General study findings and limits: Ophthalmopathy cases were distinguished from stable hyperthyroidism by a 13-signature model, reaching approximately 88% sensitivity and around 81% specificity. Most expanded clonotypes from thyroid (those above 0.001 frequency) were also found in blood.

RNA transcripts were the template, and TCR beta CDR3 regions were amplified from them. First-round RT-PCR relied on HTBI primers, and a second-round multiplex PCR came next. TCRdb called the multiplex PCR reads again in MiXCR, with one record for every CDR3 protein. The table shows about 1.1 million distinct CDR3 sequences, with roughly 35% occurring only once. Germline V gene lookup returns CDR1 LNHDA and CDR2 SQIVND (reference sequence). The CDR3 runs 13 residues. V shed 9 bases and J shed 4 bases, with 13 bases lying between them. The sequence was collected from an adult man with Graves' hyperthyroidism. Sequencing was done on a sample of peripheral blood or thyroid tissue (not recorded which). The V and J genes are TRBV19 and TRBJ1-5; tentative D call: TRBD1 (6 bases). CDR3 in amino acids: CASGATGNQPQHF. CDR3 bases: TGTGCCAGCGGGGCAACAGGGAATCAGCCCCAGCATTTT.